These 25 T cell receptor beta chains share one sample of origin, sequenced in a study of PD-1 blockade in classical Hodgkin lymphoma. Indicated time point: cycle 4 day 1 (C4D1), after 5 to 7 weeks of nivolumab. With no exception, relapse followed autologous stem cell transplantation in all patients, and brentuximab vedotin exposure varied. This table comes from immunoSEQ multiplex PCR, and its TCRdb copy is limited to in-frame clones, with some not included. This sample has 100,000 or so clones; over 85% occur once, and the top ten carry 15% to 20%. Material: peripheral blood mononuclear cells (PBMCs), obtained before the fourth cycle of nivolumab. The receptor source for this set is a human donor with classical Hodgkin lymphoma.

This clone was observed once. In DNA, the CDR3 is TGTGCCATCAGTGAGGGCGGAGGGGGGGACACTTGGGAGCAGTACTTC. Residues: CAISEGGGGDTWEQYF. The chain couples TRBV10-3 to TRBJ2-7, with a possible D match to TRBD2 (7 bases). The CDR3 extends over 16 amino acids. Trimming cost V 2 bases and J 7 bases, with 21 bases left between them. Germline V gene data show CDR1 as ENHRY and CDR2 as SYGVKD.

In DNA, the CDR3 is TGCAGTGCTCTCTGGGGCATTCAGTACTTC. This translates into CSALWGIQYF. V is TRBV20-1 and J is TRBJ2-4, with unresolved D. This CDR3 spans 10 amino acids. The germline V gene has CDR1 DFQATT and CDR2 SNEGSKA (reference sequence). Trimming removed 5 bases at V and 9 bases at J, with 8 bases between.

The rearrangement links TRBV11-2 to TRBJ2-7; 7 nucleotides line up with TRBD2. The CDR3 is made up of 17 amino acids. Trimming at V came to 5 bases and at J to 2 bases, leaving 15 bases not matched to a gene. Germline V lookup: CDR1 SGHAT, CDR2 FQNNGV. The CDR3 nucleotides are TGTGCCAGCAGCCTCAGAACATGGACTAGTGGAACCTACGAGCAGTACTTC. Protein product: CASSLRTWTSGTYEQYF.

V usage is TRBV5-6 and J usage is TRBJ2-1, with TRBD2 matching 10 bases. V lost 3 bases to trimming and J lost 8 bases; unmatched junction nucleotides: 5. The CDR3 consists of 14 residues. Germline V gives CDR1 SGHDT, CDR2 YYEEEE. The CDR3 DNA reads TGTGCCAGCAGCTCAAGCGGGAGGGTCGATGAGCAGTTCTTC. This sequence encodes CASSSSGRVDEQFF.

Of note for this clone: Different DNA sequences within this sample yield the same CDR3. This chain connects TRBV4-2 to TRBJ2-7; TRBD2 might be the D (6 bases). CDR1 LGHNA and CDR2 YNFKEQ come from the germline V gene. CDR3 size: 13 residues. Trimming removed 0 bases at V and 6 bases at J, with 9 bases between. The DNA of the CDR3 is TGTGCCAGCAGCCAAGAGGGGGGAGGCGAGCAGTACTTC. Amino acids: CASSQEGGGEQYF.

The CDR3 sequence is CASSLVGGRGNEQFF. CDR3 DNA: TGTGCCAGCAGCTTAGTTGGCGGGAGAGGCAATGAGCAGTTCTTC. The rearrangement links TRBV11-3 to TRBJ2-1; 7 bases fit TRBD2. CDR3 length equals 15 residues. The ends lost 1 base at V and 6 bases at J; junction bases unmatched: 6. Germline CDR1 reads SGHNT; CDR2 reads YENEEA.

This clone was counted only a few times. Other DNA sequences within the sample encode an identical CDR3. The CDR3 spells CAWSVTGNTIYF. The CDR3 region has the DNA TGTGCCTGGAGCGTGACTGGAAACACCATATATTTT. J is TRBJ1-3 and V is TRBV30; D not resolved. The V and J ends lost 3 bases and 2 bases respectively, with 5 bases between them. The CDR3 runs to 12 residues. Germline lookup yields CDR1 GTSNPN and CDR2 SVGIG (reference sequence).

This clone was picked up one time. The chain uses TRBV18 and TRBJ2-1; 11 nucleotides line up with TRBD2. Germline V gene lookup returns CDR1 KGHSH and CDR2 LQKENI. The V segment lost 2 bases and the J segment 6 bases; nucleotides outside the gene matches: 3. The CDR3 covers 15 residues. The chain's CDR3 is CASSPTSGSGNEQFF. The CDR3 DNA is TGTGCCAGCTCACCAACTAGCGGGAGTGGCAATGAGCAGTTCTTC.

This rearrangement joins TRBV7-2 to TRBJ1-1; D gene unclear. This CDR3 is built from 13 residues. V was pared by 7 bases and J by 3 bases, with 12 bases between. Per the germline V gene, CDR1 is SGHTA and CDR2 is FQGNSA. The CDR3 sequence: CASNFGEYTEAFF. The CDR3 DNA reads TGTGCCAGCAACTTTGGGGAGTACACTGAAGCTTTCTTT. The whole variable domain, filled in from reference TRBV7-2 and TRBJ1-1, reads GAGVSQSPSNKVTEKGKDVELRCDPISGHTALYWYRQSLGQGLEFLIYFQGNSAPDKSGLPSDRFSAERTGGSVSTLTIQRTQQEDSAVYLCASNFGEYTEAFFGQGTRLTVV.

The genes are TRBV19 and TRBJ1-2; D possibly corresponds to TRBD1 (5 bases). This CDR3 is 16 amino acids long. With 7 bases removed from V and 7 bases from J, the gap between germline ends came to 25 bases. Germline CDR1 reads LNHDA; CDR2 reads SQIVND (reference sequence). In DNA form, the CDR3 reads TGTGCCAGTACCCCAACCCCGACAGCGCCCAGGGCTGGCTACACCTTC. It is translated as CASTPTPTAPRAGYTF.

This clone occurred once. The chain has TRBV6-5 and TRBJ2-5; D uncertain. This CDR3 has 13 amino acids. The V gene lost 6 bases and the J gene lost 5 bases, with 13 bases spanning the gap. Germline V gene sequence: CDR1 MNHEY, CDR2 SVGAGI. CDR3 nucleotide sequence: TGTGCCAGCAGAAAGCGTCCGCGGGAGACCCAGTACTTC. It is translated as CASRKRPRETQYF.

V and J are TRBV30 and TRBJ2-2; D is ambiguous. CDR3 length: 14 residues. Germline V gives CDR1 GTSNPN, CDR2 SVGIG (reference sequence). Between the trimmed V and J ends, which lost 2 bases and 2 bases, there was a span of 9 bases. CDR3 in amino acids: CAWSPDLNTGELFF. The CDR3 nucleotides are TGTGCCTGGAGTCCCGACCTTAACACCGGGGAGCTGTTTTTT.

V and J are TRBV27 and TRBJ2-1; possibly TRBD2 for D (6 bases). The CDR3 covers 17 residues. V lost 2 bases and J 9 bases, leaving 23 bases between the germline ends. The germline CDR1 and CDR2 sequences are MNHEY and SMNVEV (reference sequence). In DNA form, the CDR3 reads TGTGCCAGCAGTTTAACAATCTACGGGAGAGACGATAGTGAGCAGTTCTTC. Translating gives CASSLTIYGRDDSEQFF.

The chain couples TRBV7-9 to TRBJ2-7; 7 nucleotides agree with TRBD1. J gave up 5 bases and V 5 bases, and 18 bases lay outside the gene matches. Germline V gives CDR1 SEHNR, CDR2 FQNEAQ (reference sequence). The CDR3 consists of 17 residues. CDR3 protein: CASSPDRTRSRSHEQYF. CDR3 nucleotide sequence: TGTGCCAGCAGCCCGGACAGGACCCGAAGTAGGTCCCACGAGCAGTACTTC. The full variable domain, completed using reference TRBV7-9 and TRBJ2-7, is DTGVSQNPRHKITKRGQNVTFRCDPISEHNRLYWYRQTLGQGPEFLTYFQNEAQLEKSRLLSDRFSAERPKGSFSTLEIQRTEQGDSAMYLCASSPDRTRSRSHEQYFGPGTRLTVT.

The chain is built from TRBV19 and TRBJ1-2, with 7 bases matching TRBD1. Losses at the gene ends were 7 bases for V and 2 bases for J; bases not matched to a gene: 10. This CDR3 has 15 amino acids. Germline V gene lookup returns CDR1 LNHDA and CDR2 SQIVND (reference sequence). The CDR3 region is CASIKGPQGNYGYTF. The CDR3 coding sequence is TGTGCCAGTATTAAAGGACCACAGGGGAACTATGGCTACACCTTC.

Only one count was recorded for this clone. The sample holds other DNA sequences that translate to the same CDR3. CDR3 bases: TGCGCCAGCAGCTTGGTTGCGGGAGAGGAGACCCAGTACTTC. As protein: CASSLVAGEETQYF. The chain recombines TRBV5-1 with TRBJ2-5, with TRBD2 matching 7 bases. This CDR3 contains 14 residues. Trimming removed 0 bases from V and 5 bases from J; junction bases left unmatched: 4. Germline V gives CDR1 SGHRS, CDR2 YFSETQ.

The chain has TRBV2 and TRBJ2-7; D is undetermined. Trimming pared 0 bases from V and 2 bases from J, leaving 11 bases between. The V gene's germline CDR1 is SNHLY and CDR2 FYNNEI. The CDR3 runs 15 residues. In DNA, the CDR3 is TGTGCCAGCAGTGAAGCCGGGCCCGCGACCTACGAGCAGTACTTC. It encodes CASSEAGPATYEQYF. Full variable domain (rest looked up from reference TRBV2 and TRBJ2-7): EPEVTQTPSHQVTQMGQEVILRCVPISNHLYFYWYRQILGQKVEFLVSFYNNEISEKSEIFDDQFSVERPDGSNFTLKIRSTKLEDSAMYFCASSEAGPATYEQYFGPGTRLTVT.

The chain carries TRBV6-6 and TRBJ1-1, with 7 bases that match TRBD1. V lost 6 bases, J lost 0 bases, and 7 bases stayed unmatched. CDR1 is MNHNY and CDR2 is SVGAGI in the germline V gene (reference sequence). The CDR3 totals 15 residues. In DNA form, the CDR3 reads TGTGCCAGCAGATGGACAGGAGAGATGAACACTGAAGCTTTCTTT. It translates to CASRWTGEMNTEAFF.

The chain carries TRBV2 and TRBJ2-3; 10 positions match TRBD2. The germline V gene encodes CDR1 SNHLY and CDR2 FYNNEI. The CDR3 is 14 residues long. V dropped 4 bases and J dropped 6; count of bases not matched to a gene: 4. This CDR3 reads CASSGNSGRDTQYF. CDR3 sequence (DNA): TGTGCCAGCAGTGGGAATAGCGGGAGGGATACGCAGTATTTT.

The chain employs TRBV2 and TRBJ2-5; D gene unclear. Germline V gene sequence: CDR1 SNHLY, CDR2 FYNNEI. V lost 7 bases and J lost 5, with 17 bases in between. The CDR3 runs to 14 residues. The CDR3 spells CASNVLAPGETQYF. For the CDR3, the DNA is TGTGCCAGCAACGTGCTTGCGCCTGGGGAGACCCAGTACTTC.

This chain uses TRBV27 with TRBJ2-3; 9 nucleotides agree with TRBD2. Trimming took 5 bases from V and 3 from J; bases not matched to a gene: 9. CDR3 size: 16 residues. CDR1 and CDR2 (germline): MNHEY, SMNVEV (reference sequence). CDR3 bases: TGTGCCAGCAGTCGCCAGGCGGGAGGGCCGACAGATACGCAGTATTTT. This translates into CASSRQAGGPTDTQYF.

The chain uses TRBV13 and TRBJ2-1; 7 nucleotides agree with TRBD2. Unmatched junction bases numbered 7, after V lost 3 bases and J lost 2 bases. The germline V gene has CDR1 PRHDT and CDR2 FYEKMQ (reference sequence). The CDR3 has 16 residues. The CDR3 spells CASSFTAGDTYNEQFF. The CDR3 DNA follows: TGTGCCAGCAGCTTTACGGCGGGAGACACCTACAATGAGCAGTTCTTC.

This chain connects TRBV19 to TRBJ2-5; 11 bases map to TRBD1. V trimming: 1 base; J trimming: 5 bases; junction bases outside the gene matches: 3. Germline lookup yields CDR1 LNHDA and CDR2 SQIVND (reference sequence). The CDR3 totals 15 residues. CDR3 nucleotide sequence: TGTGCCAGTAGTATAGCCGGGACAGGGGGTGAGACCCAGTACTTC. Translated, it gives CASSIAGTGGETQYF.

The CDR3 loop is CASSPQGNQPQHF. The CDR3 DNA reads TGTGCCAGCAGTCCACAAGGCAATCAGCCCCAGCATTTT. This chain joins TRBV27 and TRBJ1-5; the D is unclear. This CDR3 has 13 amino acids. The V gene's germline CDR1 is MNHEY and CDR2 SMNVEV (reference sequence). V dropped 5 bases and J dropped 2 bases, with 7 bases sitting between them.

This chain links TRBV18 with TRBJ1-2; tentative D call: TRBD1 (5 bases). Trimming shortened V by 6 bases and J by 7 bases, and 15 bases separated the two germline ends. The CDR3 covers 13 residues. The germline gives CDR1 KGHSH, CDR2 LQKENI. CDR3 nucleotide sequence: TGTGCCAGCTCCCCTTCGGGGGAGGCTGGCTACACCTTC. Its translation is CASSPSGEAGYTF. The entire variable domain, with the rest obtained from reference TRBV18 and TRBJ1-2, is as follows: NAGVMQNPRHLVRRRGQEARLRCSPMKGHSHVYWYRQLPEEGLKFMVYLQKENIIDESGMPKERFSAEFPKEGPSILRIQQVVRGDSAAYFCASSPSGEAGYTFGSGTRLTVV.